Below are 20 T cell receptor beta chains sequenced from a single sample in a study of response to subunit inactivated influenza vaccine. TCRdb reanalysed the RT-PCR reads using MiXCR and keeps one entry per CDR3 protein. The data hold 750,000 to 850,000 distinct CDR3 sequences, with around 20% observed a single time. The sequenced sample was PBMCs from blood, obtained about 5 days after vaccination. These TCRs come from a man aged 45-65 years who received an inactivated influenza vaccine.

This clonotype turned up a few times. The V call is TRBV28, the J call TRBJ2-4, with 9 nucleotides matching TRBD2. Germline values: CDR1 MDHEN, CDR2 SYDVKM. This CDR3 is built from 14 residues. Trimming took 3 bases from V and 5 from J; bases not matched to a gene: 2. DNA for the CDR3: TGTGCCAGCAGTTTGAGCGGGGGGCAAAACATTCAGTACTTC. It yields the protein CASSLSGGQNIQYF.

The sample holds a few counts of this clonotype. V and J are TRBV2 and TRBJ2-7, with 12 bases fitting TRBD2. Per the germline V gene, CDR1 is SNHLY and CDR2 is FYNNEI. CDR3 length: 14 amino acids. The trim removed 6 bases at V and 7 bases at J, leaving 7 bases unmatched. The CDR3 is CASSRLAGVSEQYF. Here the CDR3 DNA reads TGTGCCAGCAGCCGACTAGCGGGAGTGAGTGAGCAGTACTTC.

Details on this clonotype: A much larger clone lies a single base off, so this may be a read error. The chain carries TRBV20-1 and TRBJ2-7; maybe TRBD1 (6 bases). Trimming took off 5 bases at V and 2 bases at J, with 13 bases between the two ends. This CDR3 is built from 13 residues. Per germline, CDR1 DFQATT and CDR2 SNEGSKA (reference sequence). CDR3 amino acids: CSARAGTTYEQYF. The CDR3 DNA sequence: TGCAGTGCTCGAGCCGGGACAACCTACGAGCAGTACTTC.

The V and J genes are TRBV5-5 and TRBJ2-7; perhaps TRBD2 as D (6 bases). This CDR3 has 13 amino acids. In germline, CDR1 is SGHKS, CDR2 YYEKEE (reference sequence). The ends were cut back, 3 bases at V and 4 bases at J, with 11 bases in the middle. The CDR3 sequence: CASSWGDGYEQYF. DNA of the CDR3: TGTGCCAGCAGCTGGGGGGATGGATACGAGCAGTACTTC.

This clonotype appeared many times. The V call is TRBV5-1, the J call TRBJ2-5; D gene unclear. Germline V CDR1 and CDR2: SGHRS, YFSETQ. V was pared by 4 bases and J by 5 bases, with 18 bases between. This CDR3 has 15 amino acids. The chain's CDR3 is CASSGSVNSVETQYF. The CDR3 region has the DNA TGCGCCAGCAGCGGTTCGGTAAATTCGGTGGAGACCCAGTACTTC.

This clonotype has only a few counts. The chain carries TRBV7-3 and TRBJ2-1; D uncertain. From germline, CDR1 is SGHTA and CDR2 FQGTGA. This CDR3 comprises 15 residues. Trimming shortened V by 5 bases and J by 1 base, and 12 bases separated the two germline ends. CDR3 nucleotide sequence: TGTGCCAGCAGCCGAGAGATGGTGTCCTACAATGAGCAGTTCTTC. It is translated as CASSREMVSYNEQFF.

The chain has TRBV2 and TRBJ2-1; TRBD2 agrees at 14 bases. Trimming cost V 5 bases and J 0 bases; bases outside gene matches: 6. The CDR3 is 18 residues long. Germline-derived CDR1 and CDR2 are SNHLY and FYNNEI. The CDR3 sequence is CASSSTSGRASSYNEQFF. CDR3 nucleotide sequence: TGTGCCAGCAGTTCGACTAGCGGGAGGGCCAGCTCCTACAATGAGCAGTTCTTC.

The V and J genes are TRBV6-5 and TRBJ1-3, with a weak D call TRBD1 (6 bases). The CDR3 has 17 residues. V gave up 0 bases and J gave up 0 bases, with 12 bases separating them. CDR1 and CDR2 from the germline V gene are MNHEY and SVGAGI. CDR3 sequence (DNA): TGTGCCAGCAGTTACTCCCCTACAGGGCACTCTGGAAACACCATATATTTT. Protein: CASSYSPTGHSGNTIYF.

This clonotype came up many times. The chain combines TRBV24-1 with TRBJ2-2; possible D gene TRBD2, 6 bases. This CDR3 spans 14 amino acids. Trimming shortened V by 10 bases and J by 3 bases, and 14 bases separated the two germline ends. Germline CDR1 KGHDR, CDR2 SFDVKD. DNA for the CDR3: TGTGCCACGCAGGCCACGGGGGACACCGGGGAGCTGTTTTTT. It yields the protein CATQATGDTGELFF.

The chain couples TRBV7-9 to TRBJ2-5; no definite D call. From germline, CDR1 is SEHNR and CDR2 FQNEAQ (reference sequence). The CDR3 is made up of 15 amino acids. V shed 1 base and J shed 5 bases, with 14 bases lying between them. As DNA, the CDR3 is TGTGCCAGCAGCTTAGGGTCGGTCCTACGGGAGACCCAGTACTTC. Encoded protein: CASSLGSVLRETQYF.

Concerning this clonotype itself: The junction does not match germline at one end; this may be a read error. The V and J genes are TRBV7-8 and TRBJ2-1; D tentatively reads TRBD1 or TRBD2 (5 bases each). The germline CDR1 and CDR2 sequences are SGHVS and FQNEAQ. CDR3 length: 12 residues. The CDR3 region has the DNA TGTGCCAGCAGCTTAAAAGGGGACCCTACCCACTTC. The encoded protein is CASSLKGDPTHF.

The rearrangement joins TRBV5-1 to TRBJ2-7; 8 bases are shared with TRBD1. V was clipped by 4 bases and J by 5 bases; unmatched bases: 8. The CDR3 runs 14 residues. Germline assignment: CDR1 SGHRS and CDR2 YFSETQ. The CDR3: CASSRRTGNHEQYF. The CDR3 DNA follows: TGCGCCAGCAGCAGAAGGACAGGGAACCACGAGCAGTACTTC.

This clonotype has just a few counts. This chain joins TRBV28 and TRBJ2-1; 10 nucleotides agree with TRBD1. CDR1 and CDR2 (germline): MDHEN, SYDVKM. There are 14 residues in the CDR3. The junction had 7 bases not matched to a gene; V was cut back by 5 bases and J by 9 bases. The CDR3 loop is CASSLRQGAGEQFF. CDR3 nucleotides: TGTGCCAGCAGTCTCCGACAGGGGGCCGGTGAGCAGTTCTTC.

This sequence joins TRBV29-1 and TRBJ1-2, with D unresolved. This CDR3 is 13 amino acids long. Germline loops: CDR1 SQVTM, CDR2 ANQGSEA. The germline V and J ends were trimmed by 2 bases and 3 bases, with 10 bases remaining between them. CDR3 nucleotide sequence: TGCAGCGTTGAATCGGGGAGCTACTATGGCTACACCTTC. Its protein is CSVESGSYYGYTF.

The chain employs TRBV20-1 and TRBJ1-5; possibly TRBD1 for D (6 bases). Germline values: CDR1 DFQATT, CDR2 SNEGSKA (reference sequence). The CDR3 length is 14 residues. V was shortened by 6 bases and J by 6 bases, with 18 bases between the two germline ends. The DNA for the CDR3 is TGCAGTGCACCCCTAGACACAGGGATTCAGCCCCAGCATTTT. Protein product: CSAPLDTGIQPQHF.

This rearrangement joins TRBV7-3 to TRBJ2-3; a weak D match, TRBD2 (6 bases). Trimming left V 8 bases short and J 5 bases short, with 14 bases between. Germline V CDR1 and CDR2: SGHTA, FQGTGA. CDR3 length: 13 residues. In DNA, the CDR3 is TGTGCCAGCGGCATGGGAGCGGGAGATACGCAGTATTTT. This translates into CASGMGAGDTQYF.

CDR3: CASSSGNSYEQYF. The DNA of the CDR3 is TGTGCCAGCAGCTCCGGCAACTCCTACGAGCAGTACTTC. V usage is TRBV5-5 and J usage is TRBJ2-7; the D is unclear. Germline values: CDR1 SGHKS, CDR2 YYEKEE (reference sequence). Trimming took 3 bases from V and 0 from J, leaving 7 bases between them. CDR3 length: 13 residues.

This clonotype was seen repeatedly, ten times or more. The chain uses TRBV4-2 and TRBJ2-6; 12 nucleotides align to TRBD2. This CDR3 contains 19 residues. Germline CDR1 reads LGHNA; CDR2 reads YNFKEQ. The J segment lost 4 bases and the V segment lost 5 bases, leaving 12 bases of the junction unmatched. The CDR3 DNA follows: TGTGCCAGCAGCGAAATACTAGCGGGGGGAACGGGAGGGGCCAACGTCCTGACTTTC. Its protein is CASSEILAGGTGGANVLTF.

This clonotype was detected a few times. The chain links TRBV28 to TRBJ2-2; the D gene is possibly TRBD2 (6 bases). V gave up 7 bases and J gave up 0 bases, with 15 bases separating them. Germline assignment: CDR1 MDHEN and CDR2 SYDVKM. The CDR3 is 16 residues long. The CDR3 is CASTNRDFANTGELFF. DNA for the CDR3: TGTGCCAGCACTAACCGGGACTTCGCGAACACCGGGGAGCTGTTTTTT.

A remark on this clonotype: Its ends do not fully match the called genes, so a read error is possible. The V gene is TRBV11-2, the J gene TRBJ2-1, with D possibly being TRBD2 (6 bases). Germline CDR1 reads SGHAT; CDR2 reads FQNNGV. There are 15 residues in the CDR3. This chain's CDR3 is CASSLVGTSFNEQFF. The CDR3, as DNA: TGTGCCAGCAGCTTAGTAGGGACTTCCTTCAATGAGCAGTTCTTC.